This TCR beta chain was sequenced for a study of cytomegalovirus exposure and HLA in healthy donors. Germline loops: CDR1 MGHRA, CDR2 YSYEKL. The ends were cut back, 0 bases at V and 2 bases at J, with 14 bases in the middle. This CDR3 spans 17 amino acids. Sequenced by immunoSEQ multiplex PCR; TCRdb stores in-frame clones only, minus some. The sample shows about 160,000 clones, about 90% of them seen only once. In this sample, this clone turned up once. Its antigen is not known. Study outcomes and limitations: Most sequenced TCRs were rare (though some public TCRs occurred in many donors).

This receptor was taken from a man younger than 35 in good health and CMV-seropositive. Sequencing was done on a sample of PBMCs. The V gene is TRBV4-1, the J gene TRBJ2-1; D is possibly TRBD2 (6 bases). CDR3 coding DNA: TGCGCCAGCAGCCAAGATCGAGGGAGGACCACCTACAATGAGCAGTTCTTC. It yields the protein CASSQDRGRTTYNEQFF.